Many counts were recorded for the clone carrying this TCR beta chain. These data originate in a study of regulatory T cells in long-lasting Graves disease. Both iRepertoire HTBI primers and Arm-PCR of CDR3 regions were used to build the TCR beta libraries. TCRdb used MiXCR to reprocess the multiplex PCR reads, holding one entry per CDR3 protein. The data show hundreds of thousands of distinct CDR3 sequences, 13% seen once. The CDR3 extends over 13 amino acids. V lost 1 base, J lost 5 bases, and 6 bases lay in between. In germline, CDR1 is MGHRA, CDR2 YSYEKL. Documented time point: newly diagnosed GD, antithyroid drugs for less than 3 months. From PBMCs, RNA was extracted and then used to make the TCR library. The same data also went into a second study, on T cells in Graves' hyperthyroidism and ophthalmopathy.

The specimen was peripheral blood mononuclear cells (PBMCs), collected at new diagnosis, from a patient treated with antithyroid drugs. The receptor was isolated from a man aged 25 to 45 with Graves disease. The genes are TRBV4-1 and TRBJ2-1, with D unresolved. The CDR3 bases are TGCGCCAGCAGCCAAGGACGAGACAATGAGCAGTTCTTC. It translates to CASSQGRDNEQFF.